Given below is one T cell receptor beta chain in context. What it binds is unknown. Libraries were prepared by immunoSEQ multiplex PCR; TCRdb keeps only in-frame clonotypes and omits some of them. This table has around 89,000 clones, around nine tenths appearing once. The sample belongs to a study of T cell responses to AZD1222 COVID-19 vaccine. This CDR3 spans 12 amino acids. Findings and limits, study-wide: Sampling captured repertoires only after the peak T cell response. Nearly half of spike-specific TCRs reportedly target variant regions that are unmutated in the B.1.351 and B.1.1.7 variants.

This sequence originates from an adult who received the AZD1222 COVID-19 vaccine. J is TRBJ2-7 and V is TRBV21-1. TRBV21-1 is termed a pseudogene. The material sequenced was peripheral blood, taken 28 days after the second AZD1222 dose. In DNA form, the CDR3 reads TGTGCCAGCCTTCCAGCATCCTACGAGCAGTACTTC. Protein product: CASLPASYEQYF.